Presented here are 26 T cell receptor beta chains from one specimen sequenced in a study of CD8+ T cells in alopecia areata. Reverse transcribed after extraction, RNA yielded cDNA as the sequencing template. The method was immunoSEQ multiplex PCR; TCRdb's version includes in-frame clones alone and lacks a portion of them. Among more than 100,000 clones listed, around 84% were seen once. The treatment: oral pan-JAK inhibitor, 5-10 mg twice daily. This specimen consisted of CD8+ T cells sorted from blood, obtained at approximately week 34, from a patient treated with tofacitinib. These receptors originate from a human donor with alopecia areata.

CDR3 coding DNA: TGTGCCAGCAGTCTTGGACAGCCTTCCTACAATGAGCAGTTCTTC. This codes for CASSLGQPSYNEQFF. This sequence joins TRBV27 and TRBJ2-1; TRBD1 might be the D (6 bases). V was pared by 5 bases and J by 1 base, with 12 bases between. The V gene's germline CDR1 is MNHEY and CDR2 SMNVEV (reference sequence). The length of the CDR3 is 15 residues.

V gene TRBV13 combines with J gene TRBJ2-3; D uncertain. The CDR3 has 12 amino acids. The V and J ends lost 2 bases and 6 bases respectively, with 6 bases between them. Germline CDR1 is PRHDT and CDR2 is FYEKMQ (reference sequence). The CDR3 nucleotides read TGTGCCAGCAGCTTAAGGGTGGATACGCAGTATTTT. This encodes CASSLRVDTQYF.

The chain uses TRBV7-3 and TRBJ2-7; the match to TRBD1 covers 11 bases. The CDR3 contains 15 residues. Germline V CDR1 and CDR2: SGHTA, FQGTGA. V was pared by 7 bases and J by 6 bases, with 11 bases of the junction left unmatched. In DNA form, the CDR3 reads TGTGCCAGCACCCCGCCGGGGACAGGGGGTTCCGAGCAGTACTTC. This codes for CASTPPGTGGSEQYF.

The chain joins TRBV27 to TRBJ1-1, with 11 bases identical to TRBD1. The CDR3 covers 19 residues. Germline V CDR1 and CDR2: MNHEY, SMNVEV (reference sequence). The junction had 14 bases not matched to a gene; V was cut back by 5 bases and J by 0 bases. The CDR3 nucleotides read TGTGCCAGCAGTCCCCGGACAGGGGGCGTTACTCGGATGAACACTGAAGCTTTCTTT. It encodes CASSPRTGGVTRMNTEAFF.

In nucleotides, the CDR3 is TGTGCCAGCAGTGCCCCCGGGACTAGCGGTCCCTACGAGCAGTACTTC. This sequence encodes CASSAPGTSGPYEQYF. The chain couples TRBV6-1 to TRBJ2-7, with 11 positions matching TRBD2. V shed 4 bases, J shed 2 bases, and the junction held 7 bases outside the gene matches. This CDR3 contains 16 residues. Germline V CDR1 and CDR2: MNHNS, SASEGT.

This chain connects TRBV9 to TRBJ2-6; no clear D. The V end lost 0 bases, the J end lost 4 bases, and 8 bases lay between the germline ends. This CDR3 contains 15 residues. Germline loops: CDR1 SGDLS, CDR2 YYNGEE. The CDR3 DNA sequence: TGTGCCAGCAGCGTAGACGCTTCGGGGGCCAACGTCCTGACTTTC. It yields the protein CASSVDASGANVLTF.

This clone was seen once. The chain uses TRBV9 and TRBJ1-2; 8 nucleotides agree with TRBD1. CDR3 length: 16 residues. Losses at the gene ends were 2 bases for V and 4 bases for J; bases not matched to a gene: 10. CDR1 SGDLS and CDR2 YYNGEE come from the germline V gene. CDR3: CASSVGTGKVLYGYTF. CDR3 nucleotide sequence: TGTGCCAGCAGCGTGGGGACAGGCAAGGTCCTCTATGGCTACACCTTC.

The CDR3 nucleotides read TGTGCCAGCAGCCCCGGGACAGCACCCTACGAGCAGTACTTC. Protein sequence: CASSPGTAPYEQYF. This chain uses TRBV7-9 with TRBJ2-7, with 7 positions matching TRBD1. With 5 bases clipped from V and 2 bases from J, the junction kept 6 bases outside the gene matches. Germline-derived CDR1 and CDR2 are SEHNR and FQNEAQ (reference sequence). The CDR3 contains 14 residues.

The genes are TRBV30 and TRBJ2-1; no clear D. V was cut by 4 bases and J by 9 bases, with 10 bases left in between. Germline CDR1 is GTSNPN and CDR2 is SVGIG (reference sequence). CDR3 length equals 11 residues. CDR3 in amino acids: CAWTTMAEQFF. The CDR3 DNA follows: TGTGCCTGGACAACAATGGCTGAGCAGTTCTTC.

The V gene is TRBV5-1, the J gene TRBJ2-4; perhaps TRBD2 as D (5 bases). Looked up from germline, CDR1 is SGHRS and CDR2 is YFSETQ. The CDR3 has 16 amino acids. Trimming stripped 1 base from V and 1 base from J, with 12 bases between. The CDR3 DNA is TGCGCCAGCAGCTTGACGACCGGGGATGCCAAAAACATTCAGTACTTC. Protein product: CASSLTTGDAKNIQYF. Drawing the rest from reference TRBV5-1 and TRBJ2-4, the complete variable domain is KAGVTQTPRYLIKTRGQQVTLSCSPISGHRSVSWYQQTPGQGLQFLFEYFSETQRNKGNFPGRFSGRQFSNSRSEMNVSTLELGDSALYLCASSLTTGDAKNIQYFGAGTRLSVL.

The chain uses TRBV7-2 and TRBJ2-7; 9 bases line up with TRBD1. Unmatched junction bases numbered 9, after V lost 3 bases and J lost 3 bases. This CDR3 is 16 amino acids long. CDR1 SGHTA and CDR2 FQGNSA come from the germline V gene. CDR3 region: CASSFDVGTGIYEQYF. In DNA, the CDR3 is TGTGCCAGCAGCTTCGACGTTGGGACAGGGATCTACGAGCAGTACTTC. The full variable domain, completed using reference TRBV7-2 and TRBJ2-7, is GAGVSQSPSNKVTEKGKDVELRCDPISGHTALYWYRQSLGQGLEFLIYFQGNSAPDKSGLPSDRFSAERTGGSVSTLTIQRTQQEDSAVYLCASSFDVGTGIYEQYFGPGTRLTVT.

The J gene is TRBJ1-4, the V gene TRBV4-1; TRBD1 aligns across 12 bases. This CDR3 has 16 residues. Germline lookup yields CDR1 MGHRA and CDR2 YSYEKL. After removal of 6 bases from V and 6 bases from J, the junction contained 8 bases not matched to a gene. DNA for the CDR3: TGCGCCAGCAGATTTCGGGACAGGGGGCGCGATGAAAAACTGTTTTTT. It translates to CASRFRDRGRDEKLFF.

The rearrangement uses TRBV11-2 and TRBJ2-1; 13 bases align to TRBD2. This CDR3 has 15 amino acids. Germline V lookup: CDR1 SGHAT, CDR2 FQNNGV. V lost 3 bases and J lost 7; bases outside the gene matches: 3. The CDR3 loop is CASSFGLAGENEQFF. CDR3 sequence (DNA): TGTGCCAGCAGCTTTGGACTAGCGGGAGAAAATGAGCAGTTCTTC.

The chain is built from TRBV27 and TRBJ1-5; 7 positions match TRBD1. Germline loops: CDR1 MNHEY, CDR2 SMNVEV (reference sequence). V lost 6 bases to trimming and J lost 6 bases; unmatched junction nucleotides: 8. The CDR3 extends over 14 amino acids. CDR3 DNA: TGTGCCAGCAGCCTGACAGGGACGGCTCAGCCCCAGCATTTT. This gives the protein CASSLTGTAQPQHF.

The table lists this clone with a count of one. The chain carries TRBV5-4 and TRBJ2-7; 7 bases are a match to TRBD2. Germline lookup yields CDR1 SGHNT and CDR2 YYREEE (reference sequence). This CDR3 comprises 13 residues. V trimming: 1 base; J trimming: 2 bases; junction bases outside the gene matches: 0. The DNA of the CDR3 is TGTGCCAGCAGCTTGAGCGGGACCTACGAGCAGTACTTC. It translates to CASSLSGTYEQYF. Full variable domain (outside the CDR3, taken from reference TRBV5-4 and TRBJ2-7): ETGVTQSPTHLIKTRGQQVTLRCSSQSGHNTVSWYQQALGQGPQFIFQYYREEENGRGNFPPRFSGLQFPNYSSELNVNALELDDSALYLCASSLSGTYEQYFGPGTRLTVT.

The V call is TRBV6-6, the J call TRBJ2-6; D gene unclear. V lost 6 bases and J 0 bases, leaving 9 bases between the germline ends. This CDR3 contains 15 residues. In germline, CDR1 is MNHNY, CDR2 SVGAGI (reference sequence). The CDR3 DNA reads as TGTGCCAGCAGCTATAAGTCCTCTGGGGCCAACGTCCTGACTTTC. Protein sequence: CASSYKSSGANVLTF.

This chain joins TRBV6-5 and TRBJ2-7; a weak D match, TRBD1 (6 bases). V was shortened by 5 bases and J by 7 bases, with 18 bases between the two germline ends. CDR3 length: 14 residues. CDR1 and CDR2 from the germline V gene are MNHEY and SVGAGI. DNA of the CDR3: TGTGCCAGCAGTGAGTTGACAGGTGGTGATGAGCAGTACTTC. Protein product: CASSELTGGDEQYF.

This chain joins TRBV9 and TRBJ2-1, with 7 bases lining up with TRBD1. This CDR3 is built from 16 residues. V was clipped by 1 base and J by 8 bases; unmatched bases: 12. The germline CDR1 and CDR2 sequences are SGDLS and YYNGEE. The CDR3 DNA is TGTGCCAGCAGCGTACGAGGGGGCACTTTTATCGATGAGCAGTTCTTC. Translated, it gives CASSVRGGTFIDEQFF.

A note on this clone: The identical CDR3 is also encoded by other nucleotide sequences in the sample. The chain links TRBV5-1 to TRBJ2-3, with TRBD1 identical over 9 bases. The CDR3 spans 14 residues. Per the germline V gene, CDR1 is SGHRS and CDR2 is YFSETQ. V gave up 4 bases and J gave up 4 bases; unmatched junction bases: 4. CDR3 sequence reads: CASSLGQGSDTQYF. The DNA of the CDR3 is TGCGCCAGCAGCCTGGGACAGGGATCAGATACGCAGTATTTT.

This chain connects TRBV29-1 to TRBJ2-1; 7 bases agree with TRBD1. Germline assignment: CDR1 SQVTM and CDR2 ANQGSEA. The trim removed 1 base at V and 4 bases at J, leaving 7 bases unmatched. CDR3 size: 15 residues. CDR3: CSVEGGQVRYNEQFF. For the CDR3, the DNA is TGCAGCGTTGAAGGAGGACAGGTACGATACAATGAGCAGTTCTTC.

V gene TRBV7-8 combines with J gene TRBJ2-3, with TRBD2 matching over 10 bases. The CDR3 totals 17 residues. The V and J ends lost 3 bases and 3 bases, in that order; junction bases with no gene match: 9. Germline V CDR1 and CDR2: SGHVS, FQNEAQ. This CDR3 is CASSFPERGGGTDTQYF. CDR3 in DNA: TGTGCCAGCAGCTTCCCCGAGCGGGGGGGCGGGACAGATACGCAGTATTTT.

As DNA, the CDR3 is TGCAGCGTTGAAGATCAGGGGCCGGGCTATGGCTACACCTTC. Its protein product is CSVEDQGPGYGYTF. This chain uses TRBV29-1 with TRBJ1-2, with D possibly TRBD1 on 6 matching bases. Germline loops: CDR1 SQVTM, CDR2 ANQGSEA. CDR3 length: 14 residues. V lost 0 bases, J lost 4 bases, and 12 bases lay in between.

This chain links TRBV5-6 with TRBJ2-3; 10 nucleotides agree with TRBD1. This CDR3 contains 16 residues. Germline V CDR1 and CDR2: SGHDT, YYEEEE. J gave up 5 bases and V 4 bases, and 10 bases lay outside the gene matches. CDR3 bases: TGTGCCAGCAGCCCCTCCGACAGGGGGCAAGTAGATACGCAGTATTTT. It is translated as CASSPSDRGQVDTQYF.

V usage is TRBV27 and J usage is TRBJ2-6, with 10 bases fitting TRBD1. J was trimmed by 1 base and V by 7 bases; bases with no gene match: 10. Germline CDR1 MNHEY, CDR2 SMNVEV (reference sequence). The CDR3 has 18 amino acids. DNA for the CDR3: TGTGCCAGCACCCGTGCCGGGACAGGGGTATCTGGGGCCAACGTCCTGACTTTC. The encoded protein is CASTRAGTGVSGANVLTF.

The chain links TRBV19 to TRBJ2-2; D possibly corresponds to TRBD2 (6 bases). Germline V lookup: CDR1 LNHDA, CDR2 SQIVND (reference sequence). V lost 1 base and J 6 bases, leaving 12 bases between the germline ends. This CDR3 has 15 residues. CDR3 sequence reads: CASSIVGGTAGELFF. CDR3 nucleotides: TGTGCCAGTAGTATAGTGGGGGGTACGGCCGGGGAGCTGTTTTTT.

This clone was counted between two and nine times. The same CDR3 can be traced to other DNA sequences in this sample. J is TRBJ2-4 and V is TRBV7-9; D is unclear. Trimming shortened V by 1 base and J by 5 bases, and 6 bases separated the two germline ends. This CDR3 region has 13 residues. Per germline, CDR1 SEHNR and CDR2 FQNEAQ (reference sequence). In nucleotides, the CDR3 is TGTGCCAGCAGCTTAGGTGGGGAAAACATTCAGTACTTC. Translated: CASSLGGENIQYF. The entire variable domain, with the rest obtained from reference TRBV7-9 and TRBJ2-4, is as follows: DTGVSQNPRHKITKRGQNVTFRCDPISEHNRLYWYRQTLGQGPEFLTYFQNEAQLEKSRLLSDRFSAERPKGSFSTLEIQRTEQGDSAMYLCASSLGGENIQYFGAGTRLSVL.